This paragraph reports one T cell receptor beta chain. Here immunoSEQ multiplex PCR was the method, and the copy in TCRdb shows in-frame clones only, minus some. The data show about 75,000 clones, with less than 95% seen just once and roughly 6.1% held by the top ten. CDR1 is SGHNT and CDR2 is YYREEE in the germline V gene (reference sequence). The CDR3 is 16 amino acids. The ends lost 1 base at V and 0 bases at J; junction bases unmatched: 3. This sample was taken from a study of control samples from healthy donors and cancer patients. Sequencing was done on a sample of blood. This clonotype was sampled from a woman in her 40s in good health. The chain combines TRBV5-4 with TRBJ2-3, with TRBD1 matching over 9 bases. Here the CDR3 reads CASSLNRGPSTDTQYF. The CDR3 coding sequence is TGTGCCAGCAGCTTGAACAGGGGGCCAAGCACAGATACGCAGTATTTT.